The T cell receptor beta chain described here comes from a study of blood T cell repertoires in COVID-19. Libraries were prepared by immunoSEQ multiplex PCR; TCRdb keeps only in-frame clonotypes and omits some of them. The sample shows tens of thousands of clones, about 74% of them seen only once. The V gene lost 5 bases and the J gene lost 2 bases, with 11 bases spanning the gap. The CDR3 sequence is 14 residues long. The germline CDR1 and CDR2 sequences are SEHNR and FQNEAQ (reference sequence). Source material: peripheral blood. The source of this sequence is a human donor in a cohort sampled during active COVID-19. The chain links TRBV7-9 to TRBJ2-3, with a weak D call TRBD2 (5 bases). The CDR3 nucleotides read TGTGCCAGCAGCATTCGGGAAATCACAGATACGCAGTATTTT. Residues: CASSIREITDTQYF.